A single sample is the source of the 28 T cell receptor beta chains below, sequenced in a study of blood T cell repertoires in COVID-19. Libraries were prepared by immunoSEQ multiplex PCR; TCRdb keeps only in-frame clonotypes and omits some of them. The sample contains 140,000 to 150,000 clones, around four fifths of which appear only once. What was sequenced was peripheral blood. The source is a woman aged 40 to 50 with active or convalescent COVID-19.

This clone was detected a few times. This chain joins TRBV28 and TRBJ1-2; D might be TRBD1 (5 bases). The germline CDR1 and CDR2 sequences are MDHEN and SYDVKM. CDR3 length: 12 amino acids. Deletions cut 5 bases from V and 4 bases from J, with 8 bases between. The CDR3 region has the DNA TGTGCCAGCAGTGGGGGGGGCTATGGCTACACCTTC. This codes for CASSGGGYGYTF.

The rearrangement links TRBV19 to TRBJ1-5; TRBD1 is a possible D gene (6 bases). V was pared by 1 base and J by 0 bases, with 16 bases between. CDR1 and CDR2 from the germline V gene are LNHDA and SQIVND (reference sequence). This CDR3 spans 18 amino acids. CDR3 coding DNA: TGTGCCAGTAGTATAGCACGGATTCAGGGGTATAGCAATCAGCCCCAGCATTTT. As protein: CASSIARIQGYSNQPQHF.

The rearrangement uses TRBV10-1 and TRBJ2-2; TRBD1 matches 7 bases. The germline gives CDR1 WNHNN, CDR2 SYGVQD (reference sequence). This CDR3 contains 13 residues. The V segment lost 5 bases and the J segment 7 bases; nucleotides outside the gene matches: 4. In DNA, the CDR3 is TGCGCCAGCAGTAACAGGGGAAACGGGGAGCTGTTTTTT. Its translation: CASSNRGNGELFF.

V gene TRBV5-6 combines with J gene TRBJ2-2; 8 positions agree with TRBD1. There are 17 residues in the CDR3. The J segment lost 0 bases and the V segment lost 4 bases, leaving 8 bases of the junction unmatched. The germline V gene encodes CDR1 SGHDT and CDR2 YYEEEE. The CDR3 DNA sequence: TGTGCCAGCAGCCGGACAGGGTTCCTGTCGAACACCGGGGAGCTGTTTTTT. This gives the protein CASSRTGFLSNTGELFF.

The gene calls are TRBV27 and TRBJ1-2; 7 bases line up with TRBD1. Trimming at V came to 0 bases and at J to 4 bases, leaving 5 bases not matched to a gene. The CDR3 loop spans 15 amino acids. CDR1 and CDR2 from the germline V gene are MNHEY and SMNVEV (reference sequence). The CDR3 nucleotides read TGTGCCAGCAGTTTATCGGGGGACAGCTTCTATGGCTACACCTTC. This sequence encodes CASSLSGDSFYGYTF.

This chain links TRBV28 with TRBJ1-5; TRBD1 agrees at 8 bases. Germline trimming cut 5 bases from V and 6 bases from J; bases unmatched to any gene: 6. Germline lookup yields CDR1 MDHEN and CDR2 SYDVKM. This CDR3 spans 14 amino acids. The DNA for the CDR3 is TGTGCCAGCAGTGCCGGGACAGGTTCTCAGCCCCAGCATTTT. This translates into CASSAGTGSQPQHF.

This sequence joins TRBV30 and TRBJ2-4, with D maybe TRBD1 (5 bases). The CDR3 runs 15 residues. V lost 2 bases and J lost 2, with 13 bases in between. The germline V gene has CDR1 GTSNPN and CDR2 SVGIG (reference sequence). The CDR3 region has the DNA TGTGCCTGGAGTAAGGCAGGGCATCCCAAAAACATTCAGTACTTC. This translates into CAWSKAGHPKNIQYF.

The V and J genes are TRBV12-5 and TRBJ2-1; tentatively, D is TRBD1 (6 bases). Between the trimmed V and J ends, which lost 5 bases and 7 bases, there was a span of 15 bases. The CDR3 length is 14 residues. Germline V gene data show CDR1 as LGHNT and CDR2 as FRNRAP. This CDR3 is CASGHHPQGNEQFF. DNA for the CDR3: TGTGCTAGTGGTCACCATCCTCAGGGGAATGAGCAGTTCTTC.

This rearrangement joins TRBV10-3 to TRBJ1-4, with TRBD1 matching 10 bases. The germline V gene encodes CDR1 ENHRY and CDR2 SYGVKD. This CDR3 is built from 16 residues. The ends lost 8 bases at V and 8 bases at J; junction bases unmatched: 14. The CDR3: CAIGDRGLKNGEKLFF. DNA of the CDR3: TGTGCCATCGGCGACAGGGGGCTAAAGAATGGGGAAAAACTGTTTTTT.

The chain recombines TRBV6-6 with TRBJ2-3; 10 bases line up with TRBD2. V was clipped by 10 bases and J by 3 bases; unmatched bases: 7. CDR3 length: 14 amino acids. CDR1 is MNHNY, CDR2 SVGAGI, per germline (reference sequence). The CDR3 region has the DNA TGTGCCATCCTAAGCGGGAGGGAGACAGATACGCAGTATTTT. It is translated as CAILSGRETDTQYF.

The V gene is TRBV28, the J gene TRBJ1-2; TRBD1 is a possible D gene (5 bases). Per germline, CDR1 MDHEN and CDR2 SYDVKM. Trimming stripped 11 bases from V and 2 bases from J, with 9 bases between. The CDR3 spans 11 residues. Here the CDR3 DNA reads TGTGCCGTCACAGGCAACTATGGCTACACCTTC. It is translated as CAVTGNYGYTF.

The chain uses TRBV7-2 and TRBJ1-3, with 9 bases identical to TRBD1. V was clipped by 5 bases and J by 0 bases; unmatched bases: 5. This CDR3 has 16 amino acids. CDR1 SGHTA and CDR2 FQGNSA come from the germline V gene. The DNA for the CDR3 is TGTGCCAGCAGCCAGGGACAGGGAAGCTCTGGAAACACCATATATTTT. It yields the protein CASSQGQGSSGNTIYF.

The DNA of the CDR3 is TGTGCCAGCAGTTACTCTGACTTGGGGACAGGGGGACCTGAAGCTTTCTTT. Translating it yields CASSYSDLGTGGPEAFF. V usage is TRBV6-2 or TRBV6-3 and J usage is TRBJ1-1; the match to TRBD1 covers 11 bases. With V trimmed by 0 bases and J by 6 bases, 9 bases remained unmatched. CDR1 is MNHEY and CDR2 is SVGEGT in the germline V gene. This CDR3 has 17 residues.

CDR3 bases: TGTGCCAGCTCCGAGGAGACCTCCTATGGCTACACCTTC. It specifies CASSEETSYGYTF. V and J are TRBV18 and TRBJ1-2, with D hard to call. Trimming pared 6 bases from V and 4 bases from J, leaving 12 bases between. This CDR3 region has 13 residues. Germline V lookup: CDR1 KGHSH, CDR2 LQKENI.

The chain uses TRBV24-1 and TRBJ2-2; 8 nucleotides line up with TRBD1. Germline V gene lookup returns CDR1 KGHDR and CDR2 SFDVKD. V dropped 4 bases and J dropped 4; count of bases not matched to a gene: 7. The CDR3 runs 16 residues. The CDR3 region is CATSEDRGLSTGELFF. The CDR3 nucleotides are TGTGCCACCAGTGAAGACAGGGGTCTGAGCACCGGGGAGCTGTTTTTT.

The chain links TRBV7-2 to TRBJ1-2, with D unclear. V lost 5 bases and J 4 bases, leaving 11 bases between the germline ends. This CDR3 spans 13 amino acids. Germline V lookup: CDR1 SGHTA, CDR2 FQGNSA. CDR3 in DNA: TGTGCCAGCAGCACCGAGTCGCCCTATGGCTACACCTTC. Protein product: CASSTESPYGYTF.

CDR3 sequence (DNA): TGTGCCAGCAGTTCCGCGACAGGGAACTCTATCTACGAGCAGTACTTC. Protein: CASSSATGNSIYEQYF. The genes are TRBV28 and TRBJ2-7, with TRBD1 matching over 7 bases. The CDR3 loop spans 16 amino acids. Looked up from germline, CDR1 is MDHEN and CDR2 is SYDVKM. V shed 4 bases and J 3 bases; nucleotides not matched to a gene: 12.

The chain combines TRBV27 with TRBJ1-6; D is possibly TRBD1 (5 bases). Germline V CDR1 and CDR2: MNHEY, SMNVEV (reference sequence). CDR3 size: 15 residues. The germline V and J ends were trimmed by 3 bases and 3 bases, with 9 bases remaining between them. CDR3 sequence reads: CASSFRAVYNSPLHF. CDR3 DNA: TGTGCCAGCAGTTTCAGGGCAGTCTATAATTCACCCCTCCACTTT.

In regard to this clone: Relative to the germline gene, one junction end is altered; a read error may explain this. The V gene is TRBV7-7, the J gene TRBJ2-1; 7 bases agree with TRBD2. This CDR3 region has 15 residues. The V gene's germline CDR1 is SSHAT and CDR2 FNYEAQ (reference sequence). CDR3 amino acids: CASSPGGGIANEQFF. For the CDR3, the DNA is TGTGCTAGCAGCCCCGGGGGAGGGATTGCTAATGAGCAGTTCTTC.

The chain recombines TRBV27 with TRBJ2-1; 12 bases match TRBD2. CDR3 size: 17 residues. The germline V gene encodes CDR1 MNHEY and CDR2 SMNVEV (reference sequence). V dropped 3 bases and J dropped 3; count of bases not matched to a gene: 6. CDR3 sequence: CASSFASGGADYNEQFF. The CDR3 DNA reads TGTGCCAGCAGTTTTGCTAGCGGGGGGGCCGACTACAATGAGCAGTTCTTC.

CDR3 loop: CASSFDTVLRNTEAFF. CDR3 bases: TGTGCCAGCAGCTTCGACACGGTTTTAAGGAACACTGAAGCTTTCTTT. The J gene is TRBJ1-1, the V gene TRBV7-2; D remains unclear. This CDR3 region has 16 residues. Trimming took off 3 bases at V and 1 base at J, with 15 bases between the two ends. The germline V gene encodes CDR1 SGHTA and CDR2 FQGNSA.

This clone was seen only a few times. V and J are TRBV6-2 or TRBV6-3 and TRBJ1-1; the D is unclear. Trimming pared 5 bases from V and 0 bases from J, leaving 7 bases between. The CDR3 is made up of 13 amino acids. CDR1 MNHEY and CDR2 SVGEGT come from the germline V gene. The CDR3 nucleotides read TGTGCCAGCAGTAGTTACATGAACACTGAAGCTTTCTTT. Translating it yields CASSSYMNTEAFF.

The chain has TRBV4-1 and TRBJ2-3; TRBD2 matches at 11 bases. V shed 1 base, J shed 3 bases, and the junction held 12 bases outside the gene matches. In germline, CDR1 is MGHRA, CDR2 YSYEKL. The CDR3 runs 19 residues. The CDR3: CASSQVQPTSGVRTDTQYF. The CDR3 DNA sequence: TGCGCCAGCAGCCAAGTCCAACCGACTAGCGGGGTTAGGACAGATACGCAGTATTTT.

Ten or more counts support this clone. The chain joins TRBV6-2 or TRBV6-3 to TRBJ2-1; D is possibly TRBD2 (6 bases). The germline CDR1 and CDR2 sequences are MNHEY and SVGEGT. The CDR3 totals 13 residues. The V end was cut by 5 bases, the J end by 6 bases, with 11 bases between. The CDR3 sequence is CASSPGDFNEQFF. In nucleotides, the CDR3 is TGTGCCAGCAGTCCCGGGGACTTCAATGAGCAGTTCTTC.

This chain links TRBV18 with TRBJ1-1, with D unresolved. This CDR3 is built from 14 residues. Germline V CDR1 and CDR2: KGHSH, LQKENI. V dropped 2 bases and J dropped 5 bases, with 12 bases sitting between them. CDR3 DNA: TGTGCCAGCTCACCATTGGCATCGGGGACTGAAGCTTTCTTT. Protein product: CASSPLASGTEAFF.

The chain couples TRBV28 to TRBJ1-2, with 10 bases identical to TRBD1. After removal of 4 bases from V and 7 bases from J, the junction contained 9 bases not matched to a gene. The CDR3 extends over 15 amino acids. Germline assignment: CDR1 MDHEN and CDR2 SYDVKM. CDR3 coding DNA: TGTGCCAGCAGTTCCTCACCGGGACAGGGGTTTGGCTACACCTTC. This translates into CASSSSPGQGFGYTF.

The rearrangement uses TRBV11-2 and TRBJ2-3; 9 nucleotides match TRBD2. The V gene's germline CDR1 is SGHAT and CDR2 FQNNGV. This CDR3 spans 15 amino acids. V trimming: 7 bases; J trimming: 1 base; junction bases outside the gene matches: 6. The CDR3 DNA reads as TGTGCCAGCATCCGCGGGGGGGCTCGCACAGATACGCAGTATTTT. Amino acid sequence: CASIRGGARTDTQYF.

V gene TRBV3-1 (or the pseudogene TRBV3-2) combines with J gene TRBJ1-2, with D perhaps TRBD1 (5 bases). Germline CDR1 and CDR2: LGHDT and YNNKEL (reference sequence). V was pared by 2 bases and J by 2 bases, with 6 bases between. The CDR3 covers 13 residues. CDR3 protein: CASSQSGNYGYTF. In DNA, the CDR3 is TGTGCCAGCAGCCAATCAGGGAACTATGGCTACACCTTC.